The 26 T cell receptor beta chains reported below all come from one sample, sequenced in a study of blood T cell repertoires in COVID-19. Repertoires were generated with immunoSEQ multiplex PCR, while TCRdb's copy carries only in-frame clones and drops some. This table has approximately 230,000 clones, roughly 90% appearing once. Sequencing input: PBMCs or T cells enriched from blood (not recorded which). The receptors were gathered from a woman aged 25 to 39 who had recovered from COVID-19.

The V call is TRBV5-6, the J call TRBJ2-1, with a tentative D call TRBD2 (6 bases). This CDR3 spans 15 amino acids. Trimming took 1 base from V and 7 from J, leaving 15 bases between them. In germline, CDR1 is SGHDT, CDR2 YYEEEE. The CDR3 spells CASSLSGLGENEQFF. The CDR3 DNA follows: TGTGCCAGCAGCTTGAGCGGGCTCGGGGAAAATGAGCAGTTCTTC.

The chain recombines TRBV5-8 with TRBJ1-3; no firm D call. The length of the CDR3 is 14 residues. Germline-derived CDR1 and CDR2 are SGHTS and YDEGEE. V gave up 4 bases and J gave up 0 bases, with 8 bases separating them. CDR3 sequence reads: CASSPRFSGNTIYF. The CDR3 DNA follows: TGTGCCAGCAGCCCGAGGTTCTCTGGAAACACCATATATTTT.

V gene TRBV5-1 combines with J gene TRBJ2-5; D possibly corresponds to TRBD1 (6 bases). Trimming left V 1 base short and J 1 base short, with 11 bases between. CDR1 and CDR2 from the germline V gene are SGHRS and YFSETQ. The CDR3 is made up of 15 amino acids. CDR3 nucleotides: TGCGCCAGCAGCTTGCGGGTCAGGGGCCAAGAGACCCAGTACTTC. Translated: CASSLRVRGQETQYF.

The genes are TRBV14 and TRBJ1-1; TRBD1 might be the D (5 bases). The V and J ends lost 4 bases and 2 bases respectively, with 11 bases between them. The CDR3 is 14 amino acids. Germline CDR1 and CDR2: SGHDN and FVKESK. The CDR3 sequence: CASSLGQANTEAFF. The CDR3 DNA is TGTGCCAGCAGCCTGGGGCAGGCTAACACTGAAGCTTTCTTT. The variable domain in full, completed from reference TRBV14 and TRBJ1-1, reads EAGVTQFPSHSVIEKGQTVTLRCDPISGHDNLYWYRRVMGKEIKFLLHFVKESKQDESGMPNNRFLAERTGGTYSTLKVQPAELEDSGVYFCASSLGQANTEAFFGQGTRLTVV.

On this clone itself: Other nucleotide sequences from this sample produce the same CDR3. The CDR3 sequence: CASSLRGYTF. CDR3 DNA sequence: TGTGCCAGCAGTTTGAGGGGCTACACCTTC. The chain combines TRBV12-3 or TRBV12-4 with TRBJ1-2; D remains ambiguous. The CDR3 consists of 10 residues. V gave up 3 bases and J gave up 8 bases, with 4 bases separating them.

This chain connects TRBV7-2 to TRBJ1-2; D is ambiguous. This CDR3 region has 13 residues. Germline assignment: CDR1 SGHTA and CDR2 FQGNSA. V was cut by 1 base and J by 6 bases, with 9 bases left in between. CDR3 sequence: CASSLDLNNGYTF. For the CDR3, the DNA is TGTGCCAGCAGCTTAGACCTCAACAATGGCTACACCTTC.

The chain combines TRBV10-3 with TRBJ2-2; no clear D gene. Germline V gene sequence: CDR1 ENHRY, CDR2 SYGVKD. The CDR3 covers 13 residues. The V end was cut by 8 bases, the J end by 6 bases, with 13 bases between. CDR3 sequence (DNA): TGTGCCATCGGGTCCCTAGGTCCCGGGGAGCTGTTTTTT. Protein: CAIGSLGPGELFF.

This chain connects TRBV28 to TRBJ1-1, with 7 nucleotides matching TRBD1. The V and J ends lost 3 bases and 3 bases, in that order; junction bases with no gene match: 16. The germline V gene encodes CDR1 MDHEN and CDR2 SYDVKM. This CDR3 is 18 amino acids long. In nucleotides, the CDR3 is TGTGCCAGCAGTTTTGGGGCGTATGGGACAGTCCGAGACACTGAAGCTTTCTTT. Protein: CASSFGAYGTVRDTEAFF.

This chain connects TRBV5-1 to TRBJ2-5, with 12 bases identical to TRBD2. Per the germline V gene, CDR1 is SGHRS and CDR2 is YFSETQ. CDR3 size: 15 residues. The V gene end was trimmed by 0 bases and the J gene end by 5 bases; junction bases not matched to a gene: 2. CDR3 amino acids: CASSLGLAGDETQYF. The CDR3 DNA reads TGCGCCAGCAGCTTGGGACTAGCGGGAGATGAGACCCAGTACTTC.

The DNA for the CDR3 is TGTGCCAGCAGCCAAGCGGGCGGGAAGAACACTGAAGCTTTCTTT. Protein product: CASSQAGGKNTEAFF. The V gene is TRBV14, the J gene TRBJ1-1; D call uncertain. The germline V and J ends were trimmed by 1 base and 1 base, with 10 bases remaining between them. The CDR3 is 15 amino acids. CDR1 is SGHDN and CDR2 is FVKESK in the germline V gene.

The count of this clone is one. V is TRBV19 and J is TRBJ2-2; D perhaps matches TRBD2 (5 bases). The CDR3 has 18 amino acids. The V end lost 1 base, the J end lost 6 bases, and 21 bases lay between the germline ends. The germline CDR1 and CDR2 sequences are LNHDA and SQIVND (reference sequence). The CDR3 bases are TGTGCCAGTAGTATAGGCCGGGGATGGCTAGTCTCCGCCGGGGAGCTGTTTTTT. Translation: CASSIGRGWLVSAGELFF.

This rearrangement joins TRBV11-3 to TRBJ2-3; 12 positions agree with TRBD2. Unmatched junction bases numbered 8, after V lost 5 bases and J lost 5 bases. The CDR3 is made up of 16 amino acids. Germline CDR1 is SGHNT and CDR2 is YENEEA. Here the CDR3 DNA reads TGTGCCAGCAGCGGAGGACTAGCGGGAAATGGAGATACGCAGTATTTT. Amino acids: CASSGGLAGNGDTQYF.

This rearrangement joins TRBV24-1 to TRBJ2-3, with TRBD2 as a possible D gene (6 bases). V gave up 0 bases and J gave up 0 bases, with 12 bases separating them. This CDR3 has 17 residues. Per the germline V gene, CDR1 is KGHDR and CDR2 is SFDVKD. The CDR3 here is CATSDLRAGTSTDTQYF. In DNA form, the CDR3 reads TGTGCCACCAGTGATTTGCGGGCGGGAACTAGCACAGATACGCAGTATTTT.

The count of this clone is one. The rearrangement links TRBV19 to TRBJ1-2, with D uncertain. Trimming cost V 3 bases and J 4 bases, with 15 bases left between them. Germline loops: CDR1 LNHDA, CDR2 SQIVND (reference sequence). This CDR3 contains 15 residues. In DNA form, the CDR3 reads TGTGCCAGTAGTATCCTCCAACAGAGATTCTATGGCTACACCTTC. Its translation is CASSILQQRFYGYTF. The whole variable domain, remainder taken from reference TRBV19 and TRBJ1-2, is DGGITQSPKYLFRKEGQNVTLSCEQNLNHDAMYWYRQDPGQGLRLIYYSQIVNDFQKGDIAEGYSVSREKKESFPLTVTSAQKNPTAFYLCASSILQQRFYGYTFGSGTRLTVV.

This clone was seen just once. The CDR3 DNA is TGTGCCAGCAGTTTAGCAGGTTCGAACACTGAAGCTTTCTTT. The encoded protein is CASSLAGSNTEAFF. This sequence joins TRBV28 and TRBJ1-1; D unresolved. The CDR3 totals 14 residues. V shed 2 bases and J shed 1 base, with 8 bases lying between them. CDR1 and CDR2 from the germline V gene are MDHEN and SYDVKM.

The chain carries TRBV7-2 and TRBJ1-1; a possible D gene is TRBD1 (5 bases). V was pared by 1 base and J by 7 bases, with 19 bases between. Looked up from germline, CDR1 is SGHTA and CDR2 is FQGNSA. CDR3 length equals 16 residues. CDR3 nucleotides: TGTGCCAGCAGCTTAGGGACCCAGGGAGGGTCAAGTGAAGCTTTCTTT. It yields the protein CASSLGTQGGSSEAFF.

This chain uses TRBV27 with TRBJ1-1; D perhaps matches TRBD1 (5 bases). The CDR3 totals 15 residues. V was shortened by 4 bases and J by 0 bases, with 12 bases between the two germline ends. The germline V gene has CDR1 MNHEY and CDR2 SMNVEV (reference sequence). The CDR3 DNA follows: TGTGCCAGCAGTTCTGACAGAACCATGAACACTGAAGCTTTCTTT. Translated, it gives CASSSDRTMNTEAFF.

The chain has TRBV6-6 and TRBJ1-4; possible D gene TRBD1, 5 bases. CDR1 is MNHNY and CDR2 is SVGAGI in the germline V gene (reference sequence). Trimming pared 8 bases from V and 1 base from J, leaving 14 bases between. The CDR3 runs to 15 residues. The CDR3 bases are TGTGCCAGCCTCGGCTTCGACAGAACTAATGAAAAACTGTTTTTT. Amino acids: CASLGFDRTNEKLFF.

V and J are TRBV7-3 and TRBJ2-3; D is uncertain. Germline CDR1 reads SGHTA; CDR2 reads FQGTGA. V lost 5 bases to trimming and J lost 0 bases, with 9 bases between them. CDR3 length equals 14 residues. The CDR3 region has the DNA TGTGCCAGCAGCCCCCTACCCAGCACAGATACGCAGTATTTT. Protein product: CASSPLPSTDTQYF.

This rearrangement joins TRBV7-2 to TRBJ1-4; TRBD1 matches at 8 bases. Trimming cost V 5 bases and J 8 bases; bases outside gene matches: 7. The CDR3 contains 14 residues. CDR1 is SGHTA and CDR2 is FQGNSA in the germline V gene. The CDR3 region is CASSPIQGAEKLFF. The CDR3 bases are TGTGCCAGCAGCCCTATCCAGGGGGCGGAAAAACTGTTTTTT.

This chain uses TRBV18 with TRBJ2-7; TRBD1 matches 12 bases. CDR1 and CDR2 from the germline V gene are KGHSH and LQKENI. CDR3 length: 15 amino acids. V was pared by 3 bases and J by 4 bases, with 4 bases of the junction left unmatched. The CDR3 loop is CASSPGQGAWYEQYF. DNA of the CDR3: TGTGCCAGCTCACCGGGACAGGGGGCTTGGTACGAGCAGTACTTC.

The chain uses TRBV7-3 and TRBJ2-1; the match to TRBD1 covers 9 bases. The V gene's germline CDR1 is SGHTA and CDR2 FQGTGA. The CDR3 has 16 residues. The junction had 11 bases not matched to a gene; V was cut back by 4 bases and J by 7 bases. The DNA for the CDR3 is TGTGCCAGCAGCTCACAGGGGGCTTCGGCATTTAATGAGCAGTTCTTC. This gives the protein CASSSQGASAFNEQFF.

The chain carries TRBV9 and TRBJ2-1, with D possibly TRBD1 on 5 matching bases. The CDR3 spans 12 residues. Looked up from germline, CDR1 is SGDLS and CDR2 is YYNGEE. Trimming removed 0 bases at V and 12 bases at J, with 10 bases between. The CDR3 bases are TGTGCCAGCAGCGTAGATGGAAGGGGGCAGTTCTTC. It yields the protein CASSVDGRGQFF.

The rearrangement uses TRBV30 and TRBJ2-7; D is ambiguous. Between the trimmed V and J ends, which lost 0 bases and 5 bases, there was a span of 17 bases. Germline V CDR1 and CDR2: GTSNPN, SVGIG (reference sequence). The CDR3 covers 15 residues. CDR3: CAWSVQEEAEDEQYF. In nucleotides, the CDR3 is TGTGCCTGGAGTGTACAAGAAGAGGCCGAAGACGAGCAGTACTTC.

The chain is built from TRBV19 and TRBJ1-3; 9 nucleotides line up with TRBD1. Germline V CDR1 and CDR2: LNHDA, SQIVND (reference sequence). With 10 bases clipped from V and 0 bases from J, the junction kept 7 bases outside the gene matches. The CDR3 has 15 amino acids. The CDR3 spells CATIDRGVSGNTIYF. Here the CDR3 DNA reads TGTGCCACCATTGACAGGGGGGTCTCTGGAAACACCATATATTTT.

This chain joins TRBV7-2 and TRBJ2-3; D is ambiguous. Trimming pared 5 bases from V and 6 bases from J, leaving 18 bases between. The CDR3 sequence is 15 residues long. In germline, CDR1 is SGHTA, CDR2 FQGNSA. CDR3 nucleotides: TGTGCCAGCAGCCCCCTCGACTTGTTCCGTGATACGCAGTATTTT. Protein sequence: CASSPLDLFRDTQYF.